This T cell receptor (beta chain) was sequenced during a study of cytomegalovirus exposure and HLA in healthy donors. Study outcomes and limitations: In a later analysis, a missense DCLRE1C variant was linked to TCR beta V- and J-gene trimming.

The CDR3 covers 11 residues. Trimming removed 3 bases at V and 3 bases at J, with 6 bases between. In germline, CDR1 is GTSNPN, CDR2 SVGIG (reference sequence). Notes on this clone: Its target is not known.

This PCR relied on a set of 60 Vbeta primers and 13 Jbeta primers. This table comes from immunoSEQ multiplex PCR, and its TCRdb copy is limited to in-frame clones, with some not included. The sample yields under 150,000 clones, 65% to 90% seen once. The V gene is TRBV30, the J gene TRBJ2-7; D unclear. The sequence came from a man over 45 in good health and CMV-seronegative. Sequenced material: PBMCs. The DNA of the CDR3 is TGTGCCTGGAGCTACTACTACGAGCAGTACTTC. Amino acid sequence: CAWSYYYEQYF.